The following is a T cell receptor (beta chain) sequence with its context. There is no known antigen for this receptor. Per-base quality was not reported, and no clone a single base away is much larger than it. The trim is 4 bases for V and 3 bases for J, with a gap of 15 bases between the germline ends. The CDR1 and CDR2 encoded by the germline V gene are KGHSH and LQKENI. The CDR3, cysteine through phenylalanine, is 15 amino acids long. Only the CDR3 portion is preserved as DNA: 45 bases, with reading frame beginning at the first base. The sample belongs to a study of cytomegalovirus exposure and HLA in healthy donors listed by TCRdb under 2017. In terms of the full investigation: The roughly 650 repertoires of the first cohort and the 110 or so validation repertoires were produced on the same platform, according to a later analysis. The study combined high-throughput TCR immunosequencing, statistical association of individual TCRs with disease status, and machine learning to predict cytomegalovirus infection status. A separate validation cohort of approximately 130 different subjects was used in addition to the approximately 640-subject first cohort. The study was designed to test whether signatures of past pathogen exposure could be identified by cataloging public T cell receptors. The investigation overall reported the following: According to the authors, the approach could potentially be generalized to other disease states and immunological phenotypes. Across donors, most TCR sequences were observed very rarely, whereas some public TCRs were present in many individuals. A later analysis had no HLA typing for the validation cohort, so co-occurrence there was scored across all 130 or so repertoires. In both the original and validation cohorts, the classifier was reported to diagnose cytomegalovirus status with high specificity and sensitivity. The study gave a list of 150 to 200 TCR beta chains associated with cytomegalovirus. A few of the identified cytomegalovirus-associated TCR beta chains were confirmed in vitro to be specific for cytomegalovirus antigens. Subsequent analysis determined that TCRs grouped into clusters in the first cohort also showed a tendency toward co-occurrence across the 90 to 150 validation repertoires, and 85% to 95% of cluster scores exceeded 0.

The donors were included in the validation cohort of approximately 120 subjects, a group kept apart from the roughly 730-subject first cohort. Library preparation used the immunoSEQ multiplex PCR assay. Per the original workflow: To diagnose cytomegalovirus status from the catalog of TCR beta chain sequences, a statistical classification framework was built. The table was pulled from immuneACCESS by TCRdb, which kept in-frame rearrangements only. Such tables lose some clones; where checked, under half of the loss comes from unresolved V genes, and the rest has no known cause. From that table come the V and J calls and clone size; the DNA was used to work out D and trimming. This sample lists 250,000 to 350,000 clones; 88% were detected once. The ten largest make up around 0.92% of the sample.

The TCR comes from a woman aged 18-29 years in good health and CMV-seronegative. The chain links TRBV18 with TRBJ2-5; TRBD1 might be the D gene, on 6 matching bases. Sequenced input: PBMCs. The CDR3 loop reads CASSHEDRNKETQYF. At the DNA level, the sequence is TGTGCCAGCTCACATGAGGACAGAAATAAAGAGACCCAGTACTTC. Extended through the reference TRBV18 and TRBJ2-5 proteins, this CDR3 yields the full variable domain: NAGVMQNPRHLVRRRGQEARLRCSPMKGHSHVYWYRQLPEEGLKFMVYLQKENIIDESGMPKERFSAEFPKEGPSILRIQQVVRGDSAAYFCASSHEDRNKETQYFGPGTRLLVL.